By its share, the clone carrying this T cell receptor beta chain is medium-sized. The data originate from a study of early T cells in non-severe SARS-CoV-2 infection. The CDR3 length is 14 residues. Per germline, CDR1 LNHDA and CDR2 SQIVND (reference sequence). The ends were cut back, 5 bases at V and 5 bases at J, with 15 bases in the middle. TCRdb reprocessed the 5' RACE reads with MiXCR, giving one entry per CDR3 protein. The repertoire holds roughly 24,000 distinct CDR3 sequences, with approximately 5% as singletons. The chain joins TRBV19 to TRBJ1-2; D possibly corresponds to TRBD1 (5 bases). The specimen sequenced was whole blood. The TCR was taken from an adult who was a healthcare worker with PCR-confirmed SARS-CoV-2 infection or an uninfected control (not recorded which). Here the CDR3 reads CASSSRQTTYGYTF. As DNA, the CDR3 is TGTGCCAGTAGTTCACGACAGACTACTTATGGCTACACCTTC.